The rows below give T cell receptor beta chains drawn from one sample of a study of blood T cell repertoires in COVID-19. Method: immunoSEQ multiplex PCR; TCRdb's copy keeps in-frame clones and lacks some. The sample shows 29,000 or so clones, 89% of them seen only once. Sequenced: peripheral blood. These receptors were collected from a human donor in a cohort sampled during active COVID-19. Both conserved end residues are part of each CDR3. Fields, in order: V gene, CDR3 protein.

TRBV30 | CAWSRQGTTNEKLFF
TRBV19 | CATRTGMENTEAFF
TRBV25-1 | CATGDTSYEQYF
TRBV6-1 | CASSESVNTEAFF
TRBV6-1 | CASSEAGGTSGEEQFF
TRBV7-9 | CASSLGWVGSSYNEQFF
TRBV11-2 | CASSLSQGQGYEQYF
TRBV5-1 | CASSLERGGPLYQETQYF
TRBV7-9 | CASSREGYEQYF
TRBV6-2/TRBV6-3 | CASSISGARGSPLHF
TRBV12-3/TRBV12-4 | CASSLGQGLEQYF
TRBV20-1 | CSASLAGRSYNEQFF
TRBV28 | CASSPPGRSGELFF
TRBV5-1 | CASSLQGLNSPLHF
TRBV7-8 | CASSSRRQRGGPSTDTQYF
TRBV27 | CASSFLAGGQGSVTGELFF
TRBV7-8 | CASSVRGARYNEQFF
TRBV30 | CAWSSQGNKLFF